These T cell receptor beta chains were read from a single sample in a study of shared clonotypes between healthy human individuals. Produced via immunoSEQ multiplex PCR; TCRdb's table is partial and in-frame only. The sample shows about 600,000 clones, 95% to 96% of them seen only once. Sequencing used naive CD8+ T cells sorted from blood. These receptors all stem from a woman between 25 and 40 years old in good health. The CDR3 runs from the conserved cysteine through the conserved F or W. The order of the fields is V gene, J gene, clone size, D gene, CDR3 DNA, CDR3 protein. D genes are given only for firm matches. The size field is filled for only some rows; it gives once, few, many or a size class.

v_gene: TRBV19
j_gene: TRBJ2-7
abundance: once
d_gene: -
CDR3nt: TGTGCCACAGGGCCCACAGGACAATACTACGAGCAGTACTTC
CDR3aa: CATGPTGQYYEQYF

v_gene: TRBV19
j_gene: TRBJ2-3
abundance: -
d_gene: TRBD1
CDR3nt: TGTGCCAGTAGTATAAGAGGACAGGGGCCTTACACAGATACGCAGTATTTT
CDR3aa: CASSIRGQGPYTDTQYF

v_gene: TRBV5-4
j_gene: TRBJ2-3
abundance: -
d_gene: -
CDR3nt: TGTGCCAGCAGCCCGTGGGGGGATACGCAGTATTTT
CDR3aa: CASSPWGDTQYF

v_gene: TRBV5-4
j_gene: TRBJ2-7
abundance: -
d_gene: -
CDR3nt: TGTGCCAGCAGCTCGACGGCCCCCTACGAGCAGTACTTC
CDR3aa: CASSSTAPYEQYF

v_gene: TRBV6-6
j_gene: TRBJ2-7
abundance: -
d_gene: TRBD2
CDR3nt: TGTGCCAGCAGTGATCCGGGGGGAGACTACGAGCAGTACTTC
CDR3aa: CASSDPGGDYEQYF

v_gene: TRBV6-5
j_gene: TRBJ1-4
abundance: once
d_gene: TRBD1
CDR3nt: TGTGCCAGCAGTTACCACCCGGACAGGGGAGGTGAAAAACTGTTTTTT
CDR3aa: CASSYHPDRGGEKLFF

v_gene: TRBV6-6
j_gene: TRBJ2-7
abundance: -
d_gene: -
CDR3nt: TGTGCCAGCAGTTACTCGGCAGGGACCTGGGAGCAGTACTTC
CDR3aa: CASSYSAGTWEQYF

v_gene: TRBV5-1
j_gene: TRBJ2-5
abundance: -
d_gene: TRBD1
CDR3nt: TGCGCCAGCAGCTTGGCCGGGATTGGGACAGGGGAAGAGACCCAGTACTTC
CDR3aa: CASSLAGIGTGEETQYF

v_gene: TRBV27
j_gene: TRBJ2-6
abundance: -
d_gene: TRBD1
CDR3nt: TGTGCCAGCATGGGGCAGGGGGCTTTATCTGGGGCCAACGTCCTGACTTTC
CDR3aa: CASMGQGALSGANVLTF

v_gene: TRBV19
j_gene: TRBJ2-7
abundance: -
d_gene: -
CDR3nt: TGTGCCAGTAGCACCGGGACTTCCACCACCTACGAGCAGTACTTC
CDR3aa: CASSTGTSTTYEQYF

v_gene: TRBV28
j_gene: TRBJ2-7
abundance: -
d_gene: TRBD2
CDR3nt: TGTGCCAGCAGAACTCGGGAGGGGGGGCCCTACGAGCAGTACTTC
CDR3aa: CASRTREGGPYEQYF

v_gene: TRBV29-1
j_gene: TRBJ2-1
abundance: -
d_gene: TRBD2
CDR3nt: TGCAGCGTCGGCTTCGCGGGGGGGAGTGGGCACAATGAGCAGTTCTTC
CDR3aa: CSVGFAGGSGHNEQFF

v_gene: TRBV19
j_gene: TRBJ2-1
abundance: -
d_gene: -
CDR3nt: TGTGCCAGTAGTATAGGGGACCCCTTCAATGAGCAGTTCTTC
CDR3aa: CASSIGDPFNEQFF

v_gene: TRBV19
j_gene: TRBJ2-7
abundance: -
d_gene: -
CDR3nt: TGTGCCAGTAGTATCAGGGACCTCTACGAGCAGTACTTC
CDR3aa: CASSIRDLYEQYF

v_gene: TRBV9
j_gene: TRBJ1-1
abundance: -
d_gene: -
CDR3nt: TGTGCCAGCAGCTCTAGGGGGGGAATGGGCACTGAAGCTTTCTTT
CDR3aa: CASSSRGGMGTEAFF

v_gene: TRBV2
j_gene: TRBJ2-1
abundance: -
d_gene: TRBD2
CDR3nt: TGTGCCATCAGAGGGACTAGCGGGTACAATGAGCAGTTCTTC
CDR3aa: CAIRGTSGYNEQFF

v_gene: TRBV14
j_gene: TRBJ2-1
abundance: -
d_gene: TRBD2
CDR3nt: TGTGCCAGCAGCTCAGGGACTAGCCTGTTCTTC
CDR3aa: CASSSGTSLFF

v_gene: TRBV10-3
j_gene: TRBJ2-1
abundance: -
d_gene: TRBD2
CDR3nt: TGTGCCATCAGTTCGTTGAGCGGGGCCTCCTACAATGAGCAGTTCTTC
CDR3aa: CAISSLSGASYNEQFF

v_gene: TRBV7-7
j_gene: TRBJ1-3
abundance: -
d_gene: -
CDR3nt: TGTGCCAGCAGCTTAGGGGGACCTGGAAACACCATATATTTT
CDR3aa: CASSLGGPGNTIYF

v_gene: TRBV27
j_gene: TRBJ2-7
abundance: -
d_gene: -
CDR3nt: TGTGCCAGCAGGGCCCAAGGGGGACGCTACTACGAGCAGTACTTC
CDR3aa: CASRAQGGRYYEQYF

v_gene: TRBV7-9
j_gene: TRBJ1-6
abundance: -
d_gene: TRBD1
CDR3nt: TGTGCCAGCAGCTCGCCGGGACAGGGAAATTCACCCCTCCACTTT
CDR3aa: CASSSPGQGNSPLHF

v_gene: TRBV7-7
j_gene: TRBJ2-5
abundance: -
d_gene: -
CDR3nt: TGTGCCAGCAGCATGATCGGGACGGGACAAGAGACCCAGTACTTC
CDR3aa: CASSMIGTGQETQYF

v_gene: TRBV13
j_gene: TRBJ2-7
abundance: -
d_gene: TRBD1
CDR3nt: TGTGCCAGCAGTTACCGGGGACAGGGCTTCCACGAGCAGTACTTC
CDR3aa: CASSYRGQGFHEQYF

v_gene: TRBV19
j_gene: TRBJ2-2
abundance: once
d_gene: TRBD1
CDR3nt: TGTGCCAGCGGACAGGGGAGCGGGGAGCTGTTTTTT
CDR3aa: CASGQGSGELFF

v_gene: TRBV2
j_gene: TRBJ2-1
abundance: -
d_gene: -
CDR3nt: TGTGCCAGCAGGATACAGGCTAACTCCTACAATGAGCAGTTCTTC
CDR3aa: CASRIQANSYNEQFF

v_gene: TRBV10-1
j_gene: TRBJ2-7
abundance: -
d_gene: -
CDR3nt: TGCGCCAGCAGTGATGGTCTAGTATCCGAGCAGTACTTC
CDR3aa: CASSDGLVSEQYF

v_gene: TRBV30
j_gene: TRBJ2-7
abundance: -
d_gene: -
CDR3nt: TGTGCCTGGAGTGTACTTGGGGGGCCGGGCGAGCAGTACTTC
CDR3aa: CAWSVLGGPGEQYF

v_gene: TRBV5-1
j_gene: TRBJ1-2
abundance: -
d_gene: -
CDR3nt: TGCGCCAGCAGCCTCGGCTCGGGCTACACCTTC
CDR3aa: CASSLGSGYTF

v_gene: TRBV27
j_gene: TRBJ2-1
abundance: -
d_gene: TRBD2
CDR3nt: TGTGCCAGCAGCCTAAACATAGCGGGTGACAGTGAGCAGTTCTTC
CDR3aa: CASSLNIAGDSEQFF

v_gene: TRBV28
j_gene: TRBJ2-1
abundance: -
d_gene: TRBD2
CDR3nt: TGTGCCAGCAGTTTAGCGGGGGTCGGCAATGAGCAGTTCTTC
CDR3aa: CASSLAGVGNEQFF

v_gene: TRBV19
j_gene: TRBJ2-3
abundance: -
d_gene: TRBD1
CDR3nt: TGTGCCAGTAGCACGGGGACAGGGGACGCAGATACGCAGTATTTT
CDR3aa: CASSTGTGDADTQYF

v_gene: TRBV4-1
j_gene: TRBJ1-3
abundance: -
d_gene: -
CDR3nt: TGCGCCAGCAGCCAAGGGTCAGGTGCTGGAAACACCATATATTTT
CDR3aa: CASSQGSGAGNTIYF

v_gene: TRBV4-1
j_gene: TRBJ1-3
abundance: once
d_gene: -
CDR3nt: TGCGCCAGCAGCCGTGGCTTTTGGGACGGCTCTGGAAACACCATATATTTT
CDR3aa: CASSRGFWDGSGNTIYF

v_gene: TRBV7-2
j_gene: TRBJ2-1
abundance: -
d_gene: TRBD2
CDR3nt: TGTGCCAGCAGCACTGGGACTAGCGGGAGGAAGGATGAGCAGTTCTTC
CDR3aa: CASSTGTSGRKDEQFF

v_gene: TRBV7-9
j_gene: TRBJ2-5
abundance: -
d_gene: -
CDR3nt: TGTGCCAGCAGCTCGTCCGGGTCCCAAGAGACCCAGTACTTC
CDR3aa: CASSSSGSQETQYF

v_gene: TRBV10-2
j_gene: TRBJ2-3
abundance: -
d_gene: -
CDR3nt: TGCGCCAGCAGTGATACGGTGGGATTGCCAGATACGCAGTATTTT
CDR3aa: CASSDTVGLPDTQYF

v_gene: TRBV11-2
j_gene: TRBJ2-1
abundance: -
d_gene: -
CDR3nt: TGTGCCAGCAGCCATTCAAGCCGCTACAATGAGCAGTTCTTC
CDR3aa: CASSHSSRYNEQFF

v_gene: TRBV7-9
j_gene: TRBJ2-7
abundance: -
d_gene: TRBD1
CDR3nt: TGTGCCAGCAGCATTGCGGCGGGGGGACAGGGGTGGAACGAGCAGTACTTC
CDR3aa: CASSIAAGGQGWNEQYF

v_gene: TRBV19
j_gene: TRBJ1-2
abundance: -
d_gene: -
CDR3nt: TGTGCCAGTAATTTCAATGGCTACACCTTC
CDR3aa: CASNFNGYTF

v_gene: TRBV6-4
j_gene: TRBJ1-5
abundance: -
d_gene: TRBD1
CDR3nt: TGTGCCAGCAGTCCTAATCGACAGGGAAGTAATCAGCCCCAGCATTTT
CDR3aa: CASSPNRQGSNQPQHF